Here is one TCR beta chain with its context. Antigen: not known. This sample is part of a study of identifying expanded T cells in peripheral blood. Study-level findings and limits: Two-week clone count variance significantly increased as total template count grew. Over two and four weeks, about 16.4 and 19 clones changed, versus approximately 1.1 between replicates.

Germline trimming cut 1 base from V and 5 bases from J; bases unmatched to any gene: 2. The CDR3 has 15 amino acids. Germline assignment: CDR1 SNHLY and CDR2 FYNNEI. Only in-frame clones appear in the TCRdb table, and some are missing; sequencing was by immunoSEQ multiplex PCR. This sample carries about 54,000 clones, roughly nine tenths of them seen once, and the ten largest clones take 3.5% to 4.5%. During the collection period, no donor immune events like infections were recorded. The rearrangement joins TRBV2 to TRBJ1-2; 12 nucleotides line up with TRBD1. The sequence derives from a person between 18 and 75 years old in good health. The sequenced sample was blood. The CDR3 sequence is CASSEEGQGAYGYTF. CDR3 DNA sequence: TGTGCCAGCAGTGAAGAGGGACAGGGGGCTTATGGCTACACCTTC. The full variable domain, completed using reference TRBV2 and TRBJ1-2, is EPEVTQTPSHQVTQMGQEVILRCVPISNHLYFYWYRQILGQKVEFLVSFYNNEISEKSEIFDDQFSVERPDGSNFTLKIRSTKLEDSAMYFCASSEEGQGAYGYTFGSGTRLTVV.